The 16 T cell receptor beta chains presented below share a single source sample, sequenced in a study of shared clonotypes between healthy human individuals. Generated by immunoSEQ multiplex PCR, the TCRdb table keeps only in-frame clones and is missing some. This table has about 320,000 clones, 80% to 90% appearing once. Sequenced sample: memory CD8+ T cells sorted from blood. The subset denotes: CD45RO+ cells pooled with CCR7-negative TemRA cells. These receptor sequences come from a young man in good health.

The chain has TRBV7-9 and TRBJ2-1; 7 bases match TRBD1. V lost 8 bases to trimming and J lost 3 bases; unmatched junction nucleotides: 10. The CDR3 runs to 15 residues. Germline CDR1 and CDR2: SEHNR and FQNEAQ (reference sequence). The DNA for the CDR3 is TGTGCCAGCCGCGGCCGGGACAGTAACTACAATGAGCAGTTCTTC. This sequence encodes CASRGRDSNYNEQFF.

As concerns this clone: One base away lies a much larger clone, so this may be a sequencing read error. The chain links TRBV11-2 to TRBJ2-7; D remains unclear. The germline V and J ends were trimmed by 4 bases and 1 base, with 2 bases remaining between them. The CDR3 consists of 11 residues. The germline CDR1 and CDR2 sequences are SGHAT and FQNNGV. CDR3 bases: TGTGCCAGCAGCTGGTCCTACGAGCAGTACTTC. This translates into CASSWSYEQYF. The full variable domain, rest sourced from reference TRBV11-2 and TRBJ2-7, is EAGVAQSPRYKIIEKRQSVAFWCNPISGHATLYWYQQILGQGPKLLIQFQNNGVVDDSQLPKDRFSAERLKGVDSTLKIQPAKLEDSAVYLCASSWSYEQYFGPGTRLTVT.

The rearrangement uses TRBV4-3 and TRBJ2-7; 11 positions match TRBD2. From germline, CDR1 is LGHNA and CDR2 YSLEER. CDR3 length: 14 residues. Trimming took 4 bases from V and 4 from J; bases not matched to a gene: 3. The CDR3 here is CASSPGTSGYEQYF. Written as DNA, the CDR3 is TGCGCCAGCAGCCCGGGGACTAGCGGATACGAGCAGTACTTC.

This clone was seen only once. The chain employs TRBV7-9 and TRBJ2-7, with D possibly being TRBD2 (6 bases). Germline CDR1 SEHNR, CDR2 FQNEAQ (reference sequence). CDR3 length equals 14 residues. Trimming pared 3 bases from V and 3 bases from J, leaving 12 bases between. The CDR3 loop is CASSFGGSGYEQYF. In DNA form, the CDR3 reads TGTGCCAGCAGCTTCGGGGGATCGGGCTACGAGCAGTACTTC.

The chain recombines TRBV4-1 with TRBJ2-1, with TRBD2 identical over 7 bases. Trimming removed 1 base from V and 6 bases from J; junction bases left unmatched: 9. This CDR3 has 16 amino acids. The germline V gene encodes CDR1 MGHRA and CDR2 YSYEKL. In DNA form, the CDR3 reads TGCGCCAGCAGCCAAGTTGTAGCAGGCGGGGGCAATGAGCAGTTCTTC. Translation gives CASSQVVAGGGNEQFF.

This clone was seen just once. This chain links TRBV2 with TRBJ2-5; D is perhaps TRBD1 or TRBD2 (5 bases each). V was trimmed by 7 bases and J by 0 bases, leaving 12 bases between them. The germline gives CDR1 SNHLY, CDR2 FYNNEI. This CDR3 region has 14 residues. The chain's CDR3 is CASKGEGYQETQYF. The CDR3 DNA follows: TGTGCCAGCAAGGGAGAGGGGTACCAAGAGACCCAGTACTTC.

CDR3 residues: CASSQSEGSPLHF. For the CDR3, the DNA is TGCGCCAGCAGCCAATCTGAGGGGTCACCCCTCCACTTT. The chain recombines TRBV4-3 with TRBJ1-6, with D perhaps matching TRBD1 (5 bases). Trimming removed 2 bases from V and 10 bases from J, with 9 bases in between. CDR1 and CDR2 (germline): LGHNA, YSLEER. This CDR3 region has 13 residues.

This clone was counted a single time. The chain employs TRBV7-9 and TRBJ2-7, with 7 nucleotides matching TRBD1. Germline lookup yields CDR1 SEHNR and CDR2 FQNEAQ (reference sequence). The CDR3 length is 15 residues. V gave up 5 bases and J gave up 3 bases; unmatched junction bases: 10. DNA of the CDR3: TGTGCCAGCAGCACAACCAACAGGGGCTTCTACGAGCAGTACTTC. Its protein is CASSTTNRGFYEQYF.

CDR3 loop: CASSVEGLSGNTIYF. The DNA for the CDR3 is TGTGCCAGCAGCGTAGAGGGCCTCTCTGGAAACACCATATATTTT. The rearrangement links TRBV9 to TRBJ1-3; unclear D gene. V was cut by 0 bases and J by 0 bases, with 7 bases left in between. Looked up from germline, CDR1 is SGDLS and CDR2 is YYNGEE. This CDR3 has 15 residues.

In this sample, this clone turned up a few times. This rearrangement joins TRBV19 to TRBJ1-3; TRBD1 agrees at 9 bases. Unmatched junction bases numbered 5, after V lost 5 bases and J lost 6 bases. This CDR3 is built from 14 residues. The germline V gene has CDR1 LNHDA and CDR2 SQIVND (reference sequence). CDR3 amino acids: CASSPRDRENTIYF. Written as DNA, the CDR3 is TGTGCCAGTAGTCCCCGGGACAGGGAAAACACCATATATTTT.

This clone came up once. The CDR3 here is CASSMRNRGAFF. The CDR3 nucleotides read TGTGCCAGTAGTATGAGGAATCGGGGAGCTTTCTTT. This chain joins TRBV19 and TRBJ1-1; D call uncertain. CDR1 and CDR2 (germline): LNHDA, SQIVND (reference sequence). Trimming removed 3 bases from V and 10 bases from J, with 12 bases in between. The CDR3 has 12 residues.

This sequence joins TRBV5-1 and TRBJ2-1; 12 bases are shared with TRBD2. There are 17 residues in the CDR3. Germline V lookup: CDR1 SGHRS, CDR2 YFSETQ. Trimming at V came to 1 base and at J to 1 base, leaving 3 bases not matched to a gene. The CDR3 bases are TGCGCCAGCAGCTTGACTAGCGGGGGGCCATCCTACAATGAGCAGTTCTTC. Translating gives CASSLTSGGPSYNEQFF.

This clone showed up many times. The sample holds other DNA sequences that translate to the same CDR3. The chain couples TRBV10-1 to TRBJ1-1; D remains unclear. This CDR3 spans 14 amino acids. The ends were cut back, 0 bases at V and 1 base at J, with 6 bases in the middle. CDR1 and CDR2 from the germline V gene are WNHNN and SYGVQD (reference sequence). The CDR3 region is CASSESYGNTEAFF. The CDR3, as DNA: TGCGCCAGCAGTGAGTCGTACGGGAACACTGAAGCTTTCTTT.

This chain connects TRBV7-8 to TRBJ1-1; D might be TRBD1 (5 bases). Trimming cost V 5 bases and J 4 bases, with 17 bases left between them. This CDR3 region has 15 residues. Germline V lookup: CDR1 SGHVS, CDR2 FQNEAQ. The CDR3 DNA follows: TGTGCCAGCAGCCGCCTAACAGGCTTGGCCACTGAAGCTTTCTTT. Protein sequence: CASSRLTGLATEAFF.

This chain connects TRBV6-4 to TRBJ1-5; the D gene is possibly TRBD1 (6 bases). The CDR3 is 11 amino acids. V was trimmed by 3 bases and J by 13 bases, leaving 10 bases between them. Germline V CDR1 and CDR2: MRHNA, SNTAGT. This chain's CDR3 is CASSENREQHF. DNA of the CDR3: TGTGCCAGCAGTGAGAACAGGGAGCAGCATTTT.

The V call is TRBV6-6, the J call TRBJ1-1; the D gene is possibly TRBD1 (5 bases). Between the trimmed V and J ends, which lost 5 bases and 7 bases, there was a span of 11 bases. Germline V gives CDR1 MNHNY, CDR2 SVGAGI (reference sequence). The CDR3 consists of 12 residues. CDR3 amino acids: CASSSQGFEAFF. The CDR3 nucleotides are TGTGCCAGCAGTAGCCAGGGATTTGAAGCTTTCTTT.